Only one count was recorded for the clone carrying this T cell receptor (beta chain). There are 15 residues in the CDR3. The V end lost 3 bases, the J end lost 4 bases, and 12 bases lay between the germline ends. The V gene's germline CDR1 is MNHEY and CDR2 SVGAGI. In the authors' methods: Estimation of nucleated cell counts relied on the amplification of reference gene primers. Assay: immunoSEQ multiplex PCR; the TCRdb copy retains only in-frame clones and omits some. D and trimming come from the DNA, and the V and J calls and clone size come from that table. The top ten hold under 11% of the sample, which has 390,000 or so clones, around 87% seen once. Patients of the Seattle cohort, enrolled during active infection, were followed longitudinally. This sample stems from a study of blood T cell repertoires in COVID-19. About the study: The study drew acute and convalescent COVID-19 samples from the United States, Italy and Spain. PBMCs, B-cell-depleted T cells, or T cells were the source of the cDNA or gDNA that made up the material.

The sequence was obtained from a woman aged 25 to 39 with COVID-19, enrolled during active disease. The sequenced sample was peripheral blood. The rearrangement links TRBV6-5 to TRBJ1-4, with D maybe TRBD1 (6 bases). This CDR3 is CASSYGTPYNEKLFF. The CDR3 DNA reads TGTGCCAGCAGTTATGGGACACCTTATAATGAAAAACTGTTTTTT.